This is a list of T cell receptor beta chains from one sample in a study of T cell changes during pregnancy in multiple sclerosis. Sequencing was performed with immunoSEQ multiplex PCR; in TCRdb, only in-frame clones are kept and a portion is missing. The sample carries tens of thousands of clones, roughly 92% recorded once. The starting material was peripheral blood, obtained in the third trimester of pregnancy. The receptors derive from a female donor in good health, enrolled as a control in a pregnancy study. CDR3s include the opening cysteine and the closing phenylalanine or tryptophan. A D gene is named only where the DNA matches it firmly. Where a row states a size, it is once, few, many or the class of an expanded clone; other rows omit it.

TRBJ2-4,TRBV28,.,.,CASSSVETVKNIQYF,TGTGCCAGCAGCAGCGTAGAAACGGTCAAAAACATTCAGTACTTC
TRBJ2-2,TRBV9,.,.,CASHSSLESGELFF,TGTGCCAGCCACTCCTCCCTTGAGAGCGGGGAGCTGTTTTTT
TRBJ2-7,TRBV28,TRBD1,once,CASSLIRDSAYEQYF,TGTGCCAGCAGCCTAATCCGGGACAGCGCCTACGAGCAGTACTTC
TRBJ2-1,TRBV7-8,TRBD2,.,CASSEHAGRGDEQFF,TGTGCCAGCAGCGAGCACGCCGGGAGGGGCGATGAGCAGTTCTTC
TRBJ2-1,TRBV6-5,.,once,CASSWGGVQYNEQFF,TGTGCCAGCAGTTGGGGCGGGGTACAATACAATGAGCAGTTCTTC
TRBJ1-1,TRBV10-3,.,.,CAISPLPPGVMNTEAFF,TGTGCCATCAGTCCGCTACCTCCGGGGGTCATGAACACTGAAGCTTTCTTT
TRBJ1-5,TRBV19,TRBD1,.,CASSLPGQAGSNQPQHF,TGTGCCAGTAGTCTACCGGGACAGGCGGGGAGCAATCAGCCCCAGCATTTT
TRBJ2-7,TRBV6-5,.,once,CASSYSPQPYEQYF,TGTGCCAGCAGTTACTCGCCACAGCCGTACGAGCAGTACTTC
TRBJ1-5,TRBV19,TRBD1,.,CASSYLRDRGSQPQHF,TGTGCCAGTAGTTACTTACGGGACAGGGGATCGCAGCCCCAGCATTTT
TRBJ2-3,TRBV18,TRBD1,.,CASSTDRGGGDTQYF,TGTGCCAGCTCAACCGACAGGGGAGGAGGAGATACGCAGTATTTT
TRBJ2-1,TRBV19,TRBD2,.,CASSPYGAGARYNEQFF,TGTGCCAGTAGCCCATATGGCGCGGGAGCCCGCTACAATGAGCAGTTCTTC
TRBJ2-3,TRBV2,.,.,CASSEMRTDTQYF,TGTGCCAGCAGTGAAATGAGGACAGATACGCAGTATTTT
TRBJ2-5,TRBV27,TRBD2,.,CASERLAGGEETQYF,TGTGCCAGCGAGAGGCTAGCGGGAGGGGAAGAGACCCAGTACTTC